Listed here are 24 T cell receptor beta chains from one sample, sequenced in a study of blood T cell repertoires in COVID-19. Sequencing was performed with immunoSEQ multiplex PCR; in TCRdb, only in-frame clones are kept and a portion is missing. The sample has around 74,000 clones, roughly 89% seen once. The sample taken for sequencing was peripheral blood. These receptors were taken from a man aged 30-40 years with acute or convalescent COVID-19.

V usage is TRBV30 and J usage is TRBJ2-7; 8 nucleotides agree with TRBD2. The CDR3 is 14 residues long. Germline V gene data show CDR1 as GTSNPN and CDR2 as SVGIG (reference sequence). V gave up 2 bases and J gave up 1 base; unmatched junction bases: 4. CDR3 protein: CAWSISGSSYEQYF. As DNA, the CDR3 is TGTGCCTGGAGTATCAGCGGGAGTTCCTACGAGCAGTACTTC.

The chain couples TRBV7-3 to TRBJ1-4; weak D call: TRBD1 (6 bases). The V gene's germline CDR1 is SGHTA and CDR2 FQGTGA. This CDR3 region has 15 residues. With 5 bases removed from V and 7 bases from J, the gap between germline ends came to 17 bases. The CDR3 sequence is CASSRTGRAGEKLFF. DNA for the CDR3: TGTGCCAGCAGCCGAACAGGGAGGGCGGGTGAAAAACTGTTTTTT.

The V gene is TRBV5-1, the J gene TRBJ2-7; the D gene is possibly TRBD1 (6 bases). The CDR3 is made up of 14 amino acids. CDR1 SGHRS and CDR2 YFSETQ come from the germline V gene. The ends were cut back, 4 bases at V and 3 bases at J, with 14 bases in the middle. The chain's CDR3 is CASSLRQVDYEQYF. DNA for the CDR3: TGCGCCAGCAGCCTAAGACAGGTCGACTACGAGCAGTACTTC.

V is TRBV4-1 and J is TRBJ2-2; TRBD2 matches 9 bases. CDR3 length: 19 residues. V lost 1 base to trimming and J lost 6 bases; unmatched junction nucleotides: 15. Germline V lookup: CDR1 MGHRA, CDR2 YSYEKL. The CDR3 DNA is TGCGCCAGCAGCCAAGTGCCGCTAGCGGGGATTATGGTCCCCGGGGAGCTGTTTTTT. This translates into CASSQVPLAGIMVPGELFF.

The chain recombines TRBV5-4 with TRBJ1-3; 10 bases line up with TRBD1. The CDR3 is 14 amino acids. The germline CDR1 and CDR2 sequences are SGHNT and YYREEE (reference sequence). V shed 2 bases and J 7 bases; nucleotides not matched to a gene: 3. Here the CDR3 DNA reads TGTGCCAGCAGCTTTAGGACAGGGGGGAACACCATATATTTT. It encodes CASSFRTGGNTIYF.

The chain employs TRBV27 and TRBJ1-6; D is unclear. The CDR3 covers 13 residues. The V and J ends lost 5 bases and 4 bases respectively, with 6 bases between them. Germline V CDR1 and CDR2: MNHEY, SMNVEV (reference sequence). The CDR3 loop is CASSRTYNSPLHF. The CDR3 coding sequence is TGTGCCAGCAGTCGAACTTATAATTCACCCCTCCACTTT.

This clone is deemed large (0.1 to 1%). This chain joins TRBV5-6 and TRBJ2-2; D is uncertain. The germline V gene encodes CDR1 SGHDT and CDR2 YYEEEE. The CDR3 is 14 residues long. Trimming removed 4 bases at V and 6 bases at J, with 13 bases between. The CDR3 coding sequence is TGTGCCAGCAGCCCTTCAGGATTCGCCGGGGAGCTGTTTTTT. The encoded protein is CASSPSGFAGELFF.

This clone showed up just once. This rearrangement joins TRBV7-2 to TRBJ2-3; the D is unclear. There are 16 residues in the CDR3. The germline CDR1 and CDR2 sequences are SGHTA and FQGNSA. V gave up 1 base and J gave up 0 bases, with 11 bases separating them. The CDR3 DNA sequence: TGTGCCAGCAGCTTAGTTGGTCTTACTAGCACAGATACGCAGTATTTT. Residues: CASSLVGLTSTDTQYF.

The chain uses TRBV11-2 and TRBJ2-2, with D hard to call. V was shortened by 3 bases and J by 4 bases, with 6 bases between the two germline ends. Per the germline V gene, CDR1 is SGHAT and CDR2 is FQNNGV. This CDR3 has 13 amino acids. DNA of the CDR3: TGTGCCAGCAGCTTCGCGGTCACCGGGGAGCTGTTTTTT. Its translation: CASSFAVTGELFF.

CDR3 sequence (DNA): TGTGCCAGCGGCCGGCGGGGTGTCTATGGCTACACCTTC. Translating gives CASGRRGVYGYTF. The chain uses TRBV13 and TRBJ1-2, with D unresolved. The germline CDR1 and CDR2 sequences are PRHDT and FYEKMQ (reference sequence). This CDR3 region has 13 residues. V was cut by 8 bases and J by 4 bases, with 14 bases left in between.

The chain carries TRBV28 and TRBJ1-3; weak D call: TRBD1 (5 bases). CDR1 and CDR2 from the germline V gene are MDHEN and SYDVKM. The length of the CDR3 is 15 residues. V was pared by 6 bases and J by 0 bases, with 12 bases between. As DNA, the CDR3 is TGTGCCAGCAGCCCCCCCGGGGGCTCTGGAAACACCATATATTTT. This gives the protein CASSPPGGSGNTIYF.

For the CDR3, the DNA is TGCGCCAGCAGTGAGTCGACGCAGGGAACGAATGAGCAGTTCTTC. It yields the protein CASSESTQGTNEQFF. The gene calls are TRBV10-1 and TRBJ2-1; weak D call: TRBD1 (5 bases). CDR1 WNHNN and CDR2 SYGVQD come from the germline V gene (reference sequence). This CDR3 is 15 amino acids long. V lost 0 bases and J lost 7, with 13 bases in between.

V is TRBV7-3 and J is TRBJ1-4, with 7 bases fitting TRBD1. The V and J ends lost 1 base and 5 bases, in that order; junction bases with no gene match: 10. CDR3 length: 17 amino acids. Per germline, CDR1 SGHTA and CDR2 FQGTGA. CDR3 DNA: TGTGCCAGCAGCTTAAGAGGCAGGGGGATGGGCAATGAAAAACTGTTTTTT. Translating gives CASSLRGRGMGNEKLFF.

This chain links TRBV28 with TRBJ2-5, with 9 bases that match TRBD1. CDR1 and CDR2 (germline): MDHEN, SYDVKM. Losses at the gene ends were 3 bases for V and 4 bases for J; bases not matched to a gene: 6. The CDR3 loop spans 15 amino acids. DNA of the CDR3: TGTGCCAGCAGTTTCTGGGACAGGGCTGGAGAGACCCAGTACTTC. Encoded protein: CASSFWDRAGETQYF.

This rearrangement joins TRBV6-5 to TRBJ2-4, with 7 bases fitting TRBD1. Trimming removed 8 bases from V and 6 bases from J; junction bases left unmatched: 10. The CDR3 sequence is 14 residues long. Germline CDR1 and CDR2: MNHEY and SVGAGI. This chain's CDR3 is CASSGTETANIQYF. CDR3 nucleotide sequence: TGTGCCAGCTCCGGGACAGAAACAGCAAACATTCAGTACTTC.

V usage is TRBV7-2 and J usage is TRBJ2-7; no reliable D call. The CDR3 consists of 11 residues. Germline values: CDR1 SGHTA, CDR2 FQGNSA. The ends were cut back, 4 bases at V and 2 bases at J, with 3 bases in the middle. CDR3 sequence (DNA): TGTGCCAGCAGCTCTGCCTACGAGCAGTACTTC. Encoded protein: CASSSAYEQYF.

The chain combines TRBV18 with TRBJ2-1; 8 positions agree with TRBD2. The CDR3 spans 15 residues. V lost 1 base and J lost 8; bases outside the gene matches: 7. Germline CDR1 is KGHSH and CDR2 is LQKENI. The CDR3 spells CASSPRSGSGHEQFF. In DNA, the CDR3 is TGTGCCAGCTCACCACGAAGCGGGAGTGGTCATGAGCAGTTCTTC.

The gene calls are TRBV7-9 and TRBJ2-3; 7 bases match TRBD1. Germline V gene data show CDR1 as SEHNR and CDR2 as FQNEAQ (reference sequence). This CDR3 contains 13 residues. Trimming cost V 6 bases and J 1 base; bases outside gene matches: 1. In nucleotides, the CDR3 is TGTGCCAGCAGAGGGACAGGCACAGATACGCAGTATTTT. Protein sequence: CASRGTGTDTQYF.

This clone came up once. The CDR3 loop reads CASSVKREGLYTQYF. CDR3 bases: TGTGCCAGTAGTGTCAAGCGGGAGGGCCTTTATACGCAGTATTTT. J is TRBJ2-3 and V is TRBV19; TRBD2 aligns across 10 bases. There are 15 residues in the CDR3. V was pared by 5 bases and J by 7 bases, with 9 bases of the junction left unmatched. Germline-derived CDR1 and CDR2 are LNHDA and SQIVND (reference sequence).

The genes are TRBV15 and TRBJ2-7; 7 nucleotides align to TRBD1. The ends lost 0 bases at V and 4 bases at J; junction bases unmatched: 3. The CDR3 is 14 residues long. CDR1 and CDR2 from the germline V gene are LNHNV and YYDKDF (reference sequence). CDR3 region: CATSRERTGYEQYF. In DNA, the CDR3 is TGTGCCACCAGCAGAGAGAGGACAGGTTACGAGCAGTACTTC.

In this sample, this clone is medium-sized. The chain combines TRBV6-6 with TRBJ1-3; no definite D call. The V gene lost 0 bases and the J gene lost 6 bases, with 6 bases spanning the gap. The CDR3 runs to 13 residues. The germline V gene has CDR1 MNHNY and CDR2 SVGAGI (reference sequence). CDR3 protein: CASSYSSENTIYF. The CDR3 DNA follows: TGTGCCAGCAGTTACTCCTCAGAAAACACCATATATTTT.

This rearrangement joins TRBV6-2 or TRBV6-3 to TRBJ2-7; D possibly corresponds to TRBD2 (5 bases). This CDR3 is built from 14 residues. Germline values: CDR1 MNHEY, CDR2 SVGEGT. V was trimmed by 5 bases and J by 0 bases, leaving 11 bases between them. CDR3 DNA sequence: TGTGCCAGCAGTAGCTCCGGGAACTCCTACGAGCAGTACTTC. Translated, it gives CASSSSGNSYEQYF.

The chain links TRBV6-5 to TRBJ1-5; 10 nucleotides agree with TRBD1. Germline lookup yields CDR1 MNHEY and CDR2 SVGAGI. Trimming cost V 8 bases and J 3 bases; bases outside gene matches: 4. The CDR3 totals 14 residues. As DNA, the CDR3 is TGTGCCAGCGGGGACAGGGGTGCCAATCAGCCCCAGCATTTT. Amino acids: CASGDRGANQPQHF.

The chain recombines TRBV20-1 with TRBJ2-2; D perhaps matches TRBD1 (5 bases). Germline lookup yields CDR1 DFQATT and CDR2 SNEGSKA (reference sequence). Trimming pared 3 bases from V and 5 bases from J, leaving 10 bases between. The CDR3 is made up of 13 amino acids. The CDR3 coding sequence is TGCAGTGCTAGTATCTCAGGGACCGGGGAGCTGTTTTTT. Its protein product is CSASISGTGELFF.